This T cell receptor beta chain appears in the sequencing data of a study of technical replicates of blood from several donors. The CDR3 length is 15 residues. The germline V gene encodes CDR1 MDHEN and CDR2 SYDVKM. V shed 5 bases and J shed 4 bases, with 17 bases lying between them. Repertoires were generated with immunoSEQ multiplex PCR, while TCRdb's copy carries only in-frame clones and drops some. The sample includes fewer than 12,000 clones, about 94% of them seen just once. This TCR derives from a human donor in good health. The rearrangement joins TRBV28 to TRBJ1-1, with D possibly matching TRBD1 (5 bases). The sample taken for sequencing was PBMCs. In DNA form, the CDR3 reads TGTGCCAGCAGTCTCCAGCGGGGCTTTGGCACTGAAGCTTTCTTT. Protein product: CASSLQRGFGTEAFF.